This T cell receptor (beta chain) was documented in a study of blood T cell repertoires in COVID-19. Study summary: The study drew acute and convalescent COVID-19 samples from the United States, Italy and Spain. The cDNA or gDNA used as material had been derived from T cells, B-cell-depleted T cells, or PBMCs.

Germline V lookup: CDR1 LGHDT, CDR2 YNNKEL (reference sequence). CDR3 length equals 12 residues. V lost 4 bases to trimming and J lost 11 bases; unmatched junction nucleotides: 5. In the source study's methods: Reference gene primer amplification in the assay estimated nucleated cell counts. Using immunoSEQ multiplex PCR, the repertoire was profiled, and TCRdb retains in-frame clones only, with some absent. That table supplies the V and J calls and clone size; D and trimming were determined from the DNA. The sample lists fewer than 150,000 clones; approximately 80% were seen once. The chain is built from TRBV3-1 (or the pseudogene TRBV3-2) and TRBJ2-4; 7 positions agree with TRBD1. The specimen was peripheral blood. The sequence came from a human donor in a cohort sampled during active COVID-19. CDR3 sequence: CASSRERGLQYF. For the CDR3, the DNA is TGTGCCAGCAGCCGTGAGAGGGGGCTTCAGTACTTC.